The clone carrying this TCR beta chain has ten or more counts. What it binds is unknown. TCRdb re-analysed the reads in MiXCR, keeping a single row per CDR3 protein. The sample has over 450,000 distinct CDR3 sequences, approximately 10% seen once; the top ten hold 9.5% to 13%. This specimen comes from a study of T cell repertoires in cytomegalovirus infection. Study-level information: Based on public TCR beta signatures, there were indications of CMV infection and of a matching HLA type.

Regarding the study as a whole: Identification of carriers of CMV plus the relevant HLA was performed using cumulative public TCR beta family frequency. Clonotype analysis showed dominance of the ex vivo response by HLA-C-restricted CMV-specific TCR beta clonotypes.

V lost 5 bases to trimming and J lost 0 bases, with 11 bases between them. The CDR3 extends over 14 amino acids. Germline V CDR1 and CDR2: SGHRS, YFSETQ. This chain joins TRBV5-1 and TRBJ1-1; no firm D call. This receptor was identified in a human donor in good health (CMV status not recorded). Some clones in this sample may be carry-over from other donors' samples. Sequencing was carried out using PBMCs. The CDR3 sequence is CASRRDVLNTEAFF. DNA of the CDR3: TGCGCCAGCAGGCGTGACGTCTTGAACACTGAAGCTTTCTTT.